This T cell receptor beta chain was recorded in a study of blood T cell repertoires in COVID-19. Looking at the study overall: COVID-19 samples from acute and convalescent phases originated in the United States, Italy and Spain.

The CDR3 runs to 15 residues. V lost 5 bases, J lost 1 base, and 6 bases stayed unmatched. CDR1 is SGHTA, CDR2 FQGNSA, per germline. Symptom resolution, clearance, or two negative PCRs marked donors in Cohort 3 as recovered. Source study methods: Estimation of nucleated cell counts was performed using reference gene primer amplification. Libraries were prepared by immunoSEQ multiplex PCR; TCRdb keeps only in-frame clonotypes and omits some of them. That table is the source of V, J and clone size, and D and trimming were worked out from the DNA. The table shows a few hundred thousand clones, with around 88% occurring only once.

The V gene is TRBV7-2, the J gene TRBJ2-3; TRBD2 aligns across 7 bases. Input material: PBMCs or T cells enriched from blood (not recorded which). The receptor comes from a man aged 40-55 years who had recovered from COVID-19. The CDR3 coding sequence is TGTGCCAGCAGCCAAACTAGCGTTCGCACAGATACGCAGTATTTT. It translates to CASSQTSVRTDTQYF.